This paragraph covers one T cell receptor (beta chain) sequence. The antigen it binds to is not known. No qualities accompany the bases; no much larger clone lies one base away. This specimen comes from a study of blood T cells in healthy people across ages (dated by TCRdb to between 2014 and 2017). Describing the broader study: In model experiments, template switching captured roughly one uniquely barcoded TCR beta cDNA molecule for every two T cells. The study analyzed two additional independent replicas of 1 million unique cDNA reads from the same blood draw for two donors, one aged 18 to 30 and one aged 80 or older. Using deep sequencing normalized with unique cDNA molecular identifiers, the study measured how TCR beta repertoire diversity changes with age. To avoid experimental bias, donors of different ages were randomly spread across the sequencing lanes. Four age groups were formed from the donors: young (average roughly 15 years), middle-aged (approximately 41), aged (around 68) and long-lived (more than 75). What the research found in general, with its limitations: Estimates of total diversity based on one million sequenced T cells were considered lower bounds and underestimates. As age increased, observed TCR beta diversity per million T cells dropped in a roughly linear way, and a significant reduction was already evident by age about 36. Because donor CMV infection status was unknown, age-related changes in expanded clonotypes were potentially confounded. The long-lived group showed more naive CD4+ T cells, fewer expanded clones and increased TCR diversity than the aged group, suggesting age selection. Conclusive comparison of naive and antigen-experienced compartments was prevented by the profiling of bulk unsorted PBMCs. The percentage of naive T cells measured by flow cytometry correlated strongly with observed TCR beta diversity.

The junction carries 14 bases between V and J, which are trimmed by 3 bases and 11 bases respectively. There are 14 amino acids in the CDR3, from cysteine to phenylalanine inclusive. The entry retains the CDR3 DNA only, 42 bases that are in frame from base 1. The germline V gene supplies CDR1 MDHEN and CDR2 SYDVKM. Systemically healthy Caucasian individuals from Russia, 39 in total and aged about 6 to 95 years, were included as donors. Ten milliliters of peripheral blood were drawn from each donor into EDTA-treated Vacutainer tubes. Ficoll-Paque density-gradient centrifugation was used to isolate PBMCs, with at least 6.5 million per sample. Total RNA, at least 5 micrograms per sample, was extracted from PBMCs with Trizol reagent. Naive CD45RAhigh/CD27high T cell percentages were measured by flow cytometry on a PBMC aliquot from every donor. The receptor library was made with 5' RACE. The run used an Illumina HiSeq 2500. A second PCR of roughly 7 to 12 cycles was run with a J-beta primer mix and a sample-barcoded 5' primer. A template-switch 5' adaptor carrying 12 random nucleotides introduced a unique molecular identifier onto each TCR beta cDNA molecule. Each sample yielded at least 2.5 million CDR3-containing paired-end reads. All of the RNA was converted into first-strand cDNA using the Mint cDNA synthesis kit, with a TRBC-specific oligonucleotide serving as the primer. Following uracil-DNA glycosylase treatment, a first 18-cycle PCR with universal primers M1SS and BC2_uni_R was performed on all cDNA. The study's own analysis went as follows. For normalization, 1 million high-quality reads were randomly selected from each sample, with every read carrying a distinct molecular identifier. Instead of being binned into consensus sequences, reads that shared molecular identifiers were thrown out. CDR3 identification, clonotype clustering and error correction used MiTCR with a Q25 quality threshold and the strictest error-elimination algorithm. A nonparametric unseen species model using Euler transformation provided a lower-bound estimate of total TCR beta diversity. The raw public data were reprocessed by TCRdb itself: fastp quality trimming at Q25, MiXCR clonotype calling, in-frame beta chains only. Each CDR3 protein appears once, grouped with its most common genes and DNA. In this record, the V and J calls reflect TCRdb's handling and not the investigators' own analysis. This sample has about 580,000 distinct CDR3 sequences in its table, and around half of those were observed once. Under 30% of the sample belongs to the ten largest clones.

The clonotype was recovered from an elderly man in good health. Sequencing used blood. The chain joins TRBV28 to TRBJ1-6; there is no confident call for the D gene. CDR3 loop: CASSLFQNKTPLHF. The nucleotide sequence reads as follows: TGTGCCAGCAGTTTGTTCCAGAATAAGACACCCCTCCACTTT. Reference TRBV28 and TRBJ1-6 genes cover what lies past the CDR3, so the full variable domain is DVKVTQSSRYLVKRTGEKVFLECVQDMDHENMFWYRQDPGLGLRLIYFSYDVKMKEKGDIPEGYSVSREKKERFSLILESASTNQTSMYLCASSLFQNKTPLHFGNGTRLTVT.